Listed here are 12 T cell receptor beta chains from one sample, sequenced in a study of CD8+ T cells in alopecia areata. Extracted RNA was reverse transcribed, and the resulting cDNA served as sequencing template. Repertoires were generated with immunoSEQ multiplex PCR, while TCRdb's copy carries only in-frame clones and drops some. The repertoire holds around 200,000 clones, 50% to 60% seen once, with over 0.55% in the top ten. The treatment: oral pan-JAK inhibitor, 5-10 mg twice daily. The sample in question was CD4+ T cells sorted from blood, obtained at week 4, from a patient treated with tofacitinib. Source of these receptors: a human donor with alopecia areata.

The chain joins TRBV5-1 to TRBJ2-3; D is unresolved. Germline-derived CDR1 and CDR2 are SGHRS and YFSETQ. The CDR3 length is 13 residues. Trimming took off 4 bases at V and 4 bases at J, with 10 bases between the two ends. The CDR3 DNA follows: TGCGCCAGCAGCACACAACCTCCAGATACGCAGTATTTT. This encodes CASSTQPPDTQYF.

V usage is TRBV5-1 and J usage is TRBJ2-3; 9 positions match TRBD2. V lost 0 bases, J lost 4 bases, and 3 bases stayed unmatched. Germline CDR1 is SGHRS and CDR2 is YFSETQ. CDR3 size: 15 residues. CDR3 residues: CASSLELAGADTQYF. CDR3 sequence (DNA): TGCGCCAGCAGCTTGGAACTAGCGGGTGCAGATACGCAGTATTTT.

The V gene is TRBV29-1, the J gene TRBJ1-1; weak D call: TRBD1 (5 bases). CDR1 and CDR2 from the germline V gene are SQVTM and ANQGSEA. Trimming left V 5 bases short and J 0 bases short, with 16 bases between. The CDR3 consists of 15 residues. CDR3 DNA sequence: TGCAGCGTTACCCACAGGATGGGGCTGAACACTGAAGCTTTCTTT. Translated, it gives CSVTHRMGLNTEAFF.

This clone was detected only a few times. The CDR3 is CSVEEGNWGEKLFF. CDR3 nucleotides: TGCAGCGTTGAAGAGGGCAACTGGGGTGAAAAACTGTTTTTT. This chain joins TRBV29-1 and TRBJ1-4; D gene ambiguous. Looked up from germline, CDR1 is SQVTM and CDR2 is ANQGSEA. V was pared by 0 bases and J by 7 bases, with 12 bases between. The CDR3 has 14 amino acids.

The V call is TRBV5-1, the J call TRBJ1-4; D gene ambiguous. Trimming cost V 4 bases and J 0 bases, with 7 bases left between them. Germline CDR1 and CDR2: SGHRS and YFSETQ. This CDR3 comprises 14 residues. The CDR3 nucleotides read TGCGCCAGCAGCCCGGGAGCAACTAATGAAAAACTGTTTTTT. Protein product: CASSPGATNEKLFF.

The V and J genes are TRBV30 and TRBJ2-1; 8 nucleotides agree with TRBD2. J was trimmed by 6 bases and V by 2 bases; bases with no gene match: 12. The germline CDR1 and CDR2 sequences are GTSNPN and SVGIG (reference sequence). This CDR3 contains 16 residues. CDR3 in amino acids: CAWSRRGAGVGNEQFF. In nucleotides, the CDR3 is TGTGCCTGGAGTCGGAGGGGAGCGGGAGTAGGCAATGAGCAGTTCTTC.

The chain recombines TRBV29-1 with TRBJ2-1; TRBD2 agrees at 10 bases. The J segment lost 5 bases and the V segment lost 7 bases, leaving 5 bases of the junction unmatched. This CDR3 contains 13 residues. Germline CDR1 and CDR2: SQVTM and ANQGSEA. CDR3 in DNA: TGCAGCGCCAGCGGGAGGGGCGACAATGAGCAGTTCTTC. Its translation is CSASGRGDNEQFF.

The rearrangement links TRBV27 to TRBJ1-6, with 10 nucleotides matching TRBD1. V gave up 9 bases and J gave up 10 bases; unmatched junction bases: 18. CDR1 is MNHEY, CDR2 SMNVEV, per germline (reference sequence). This CDR3 has 17 amino acids. CDR3 sequence reads: CASSGWDRGGERSPLHF. In DNA, the CDR3 is TGTGCCAGTTCCGGCTGGGACAGGGGCGGAGAAAGGTCACCCCTCCACTTT.

CDR3 region: CASSLGNAGPNTGELFF. Written as DNA, the CDR3 is TGTGCCAGCAGCTTGGGGAACGCGGGACCGAACACCGGGGAGCTGTTTTTT. This chain links TRBV5-4 with TRBJ2-2; D possibly corresponds to TRBD2 (6 bases). CDR1 and CDR2 from the germline V gene are SGHNT and YYREEE (reference sequence). V gave up 0 bases and J gave up 0 bases, with 12 bases separating them. The CDR3 spans 17 residues.

This clone appeared a few times. The chain combines TRBV7-9 with TRBJ1-5; the D gene is possibly TRBD1 (6 bases). The V gene lost 3 bases and the J gene lost 5 bases, with 11 bases spanning the gap. The CDR3 is 14 residues long. Germline loops: CDR1 SEHNR, CDR2 FQNEAQ (reference sequence). CDR3: CASSFRGQHQPQHF. In DNA, the CDR3 is TGTGCCAGCAGCTTTAGAGGACAGCATCAGCCCCAGCATTTT.

Remarks on this clone: One junction end does not reproduce the germline sequence, and a read error may be involved. J is TRBJ2-3 and V is TRBV6-1; no reliable D call. This CDR3 is 16 amino acids long. Germline lookup yields CDR1 MNHNS and CDR2 SASEGT. The CDR3 DNA follows: TGTGCCATCAGTGAGCCCACGCGGCCAAACACAGATACGCAGTATTTT. Translating it yields CAISEPTRPNTDTQYF.

V usage is TRBV6-6 and J usage is TRBJ2-1; 10 bases fit TRBD2. Trimming cost V 8 bases and J 5 bases; bases outside gene matches: 6. The CDR3 has 14 amino acids. Germline V gene lookup returns CDR1 MNHNY and CDR2 SVGAGI (reference sequence). CDR3 amino acids: CASSSSGSNNEQFF. The CDR3 coding sequence is TGTGCCAGCTCTTCTAGCGGGAGCAACAATGAGCAGTTCTTC.